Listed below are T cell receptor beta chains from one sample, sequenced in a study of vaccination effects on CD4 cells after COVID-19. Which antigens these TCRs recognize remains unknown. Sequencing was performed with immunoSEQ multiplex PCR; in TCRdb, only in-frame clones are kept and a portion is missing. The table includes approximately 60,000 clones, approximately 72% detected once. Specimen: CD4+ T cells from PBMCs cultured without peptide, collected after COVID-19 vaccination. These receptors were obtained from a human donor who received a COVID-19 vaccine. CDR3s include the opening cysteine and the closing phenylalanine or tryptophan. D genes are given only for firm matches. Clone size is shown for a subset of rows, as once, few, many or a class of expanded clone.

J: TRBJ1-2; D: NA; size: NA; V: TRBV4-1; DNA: TGCGCCAGCAGCCCCAAGAAAGTAACATTCGTTAACTATGGCTACACCTTC; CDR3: CASSPKKVTFVNYGYTF
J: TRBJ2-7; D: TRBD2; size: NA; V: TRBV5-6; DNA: TGTGCCAGCAGCCCCATTAACCGAGCGGGGGTAGACGAGCAGTACTTC; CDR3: CASSPINRAGVDEQYF
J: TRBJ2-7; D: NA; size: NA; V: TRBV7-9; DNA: TGTGCCAGCAGCTCCGGGGACTACGAGCAGTACTTC; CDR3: CASSSGDYEQYF
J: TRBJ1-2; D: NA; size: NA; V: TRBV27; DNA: TGTGCCAGCAGTTTTTGGCAGGGAGATGGCTACACCTTC; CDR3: CASSFWQGDGYTF
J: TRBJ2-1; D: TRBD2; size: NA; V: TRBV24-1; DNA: TGTGCCACCAGTGATCCTAGCGGGAATGCGAATGAGCAGTTCTTC; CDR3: CATSDPSGNANEQFF
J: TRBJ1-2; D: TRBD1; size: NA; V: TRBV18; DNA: TGTGCCAGCTCACCCCCGGGGCGACAGGGCGGCTATGGCTACACCTTC; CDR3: CASSPPGRQGGYGYTF
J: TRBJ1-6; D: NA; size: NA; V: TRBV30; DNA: TGTGCCTGGAACAGGGAATCACCCCTCCACTTT; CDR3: CAWNRESPLHF
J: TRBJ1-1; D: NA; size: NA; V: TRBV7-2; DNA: TGTGCCAGCAGCTTAATCCCGGGACAACCGAACACTGAAGCTTTCTTT; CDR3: CASSLIPGQPNTEAFF
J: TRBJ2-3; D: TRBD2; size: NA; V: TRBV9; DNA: TGTGCCAGCAGCGTTGGGACTAGGGTGGATACGCAGTATTTT; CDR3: CASSVGTRVDTQYF
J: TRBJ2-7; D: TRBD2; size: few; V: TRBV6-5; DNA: TGTGCCAGCAGTTCTAGCGGGGGGTACTACGAGCAGTACTTC; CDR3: CASSSSGGYYEQYF
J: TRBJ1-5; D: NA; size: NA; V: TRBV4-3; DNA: TGCGCCAGCAGCCGAGGGGGGGAGACAGAACGGCATTTT; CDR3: CASSRGGETERHF
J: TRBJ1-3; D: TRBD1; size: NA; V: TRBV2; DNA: TGTGCCAGCAGCGGGGACAGCCGCTCTGGAAACACCATATATTTT; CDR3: CASSGDSRSGNTIYF
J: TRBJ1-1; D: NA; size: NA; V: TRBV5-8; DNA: TGTGCCAGCAGCTTGTTCAGGGGATCTCGGATGAACACTGAAGCTTTCTTT; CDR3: CASSLFRGSRMNTEAFF
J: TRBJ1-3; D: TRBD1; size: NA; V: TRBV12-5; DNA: TGTGCTAGTGGTTTTACAGGGGGTCGTGGAAACACCATATATTTT; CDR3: CASGFTGGRGNTIYF
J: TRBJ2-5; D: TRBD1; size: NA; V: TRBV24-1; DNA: TGTGCCACCAGTGCCGGGGACAGGATCCAAGAGACCCAGTACTTC; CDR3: CATSAGDRIQETQYF
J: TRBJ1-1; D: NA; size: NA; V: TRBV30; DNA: TGTGCCTGGAGTCCGAGAGGTGGCATCTGGCTCACTGAAGCTTTCTTT; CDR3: CAWSPRGGIWLTEAFF
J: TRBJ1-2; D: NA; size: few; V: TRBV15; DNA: TGTGCCACCAGCAGAGGCAGCTTCTTTAACTATGGCTACACCTTC; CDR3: CATSRGSFFNYGYTF
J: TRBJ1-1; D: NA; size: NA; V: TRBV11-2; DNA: TGTGCCAGCAGCTTTCAGGGGAATACTGAAGCTTTCTTT; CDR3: CASSFQGNTEAFF
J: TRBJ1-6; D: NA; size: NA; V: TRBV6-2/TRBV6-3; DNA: TGTGCCAGCAGTTATGGGACGGGGAATTCACCCCTCCACTTT; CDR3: CASSYGTGNSPLHF
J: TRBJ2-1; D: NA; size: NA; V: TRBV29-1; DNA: TGCAGCGTTAGGCAGGCCCTTGTCCGAAGGCATGAGCAGTTCTTC; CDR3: CSVRQALVRRHEQFF
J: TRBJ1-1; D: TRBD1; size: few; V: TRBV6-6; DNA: TGTGCCGCCCAGATGGGGGACAGCATGAACACTGAAGCTTTCTTT; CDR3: CAAQMGDSMNTEAFF
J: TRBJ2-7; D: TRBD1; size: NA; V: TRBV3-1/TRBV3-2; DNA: TGTGCCAGCAGCCAATGCCACAGGGGGAACGAGCAGTACTTC; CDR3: CASSQCHRGNEQYF
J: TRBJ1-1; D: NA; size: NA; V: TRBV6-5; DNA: TGTGCCAGCAGTACCGGGCCCCCCGGGGGAGCTTTCTTT; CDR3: CASSTGPPGGAFF
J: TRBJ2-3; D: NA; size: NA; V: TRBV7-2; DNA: TGTGCCAGCAGCCCAGCCGGGAGCCAGGCAGATACGCAGTATTTT; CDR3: CASSPAGSQADTQYF
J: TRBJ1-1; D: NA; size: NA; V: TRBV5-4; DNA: TGTGCCAGCAGCTTATCCTTGGTGAACACTGAAGCTTTCTTT; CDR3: CASSLSLVNTEAFF
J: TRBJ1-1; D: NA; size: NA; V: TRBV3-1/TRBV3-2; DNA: TGTGCCAGCAGCCACGAAGCAAACACTGAAGCTTTCTTT; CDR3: CASSHEANTEAFF
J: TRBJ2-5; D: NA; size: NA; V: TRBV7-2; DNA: TGTGCCAGCAGCCCTAGCGTAGCAGAGACCCAGTACTTC; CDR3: CASSPSVAETQYF
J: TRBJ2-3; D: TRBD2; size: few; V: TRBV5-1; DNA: TGCGCCAGCAGCATAGCGGGATTCACAGATACGCAGTATTTT; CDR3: CASSIAGFTDTQYF
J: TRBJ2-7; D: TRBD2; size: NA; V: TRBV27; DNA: TGTGCCAGCAGTTTGGGACTAGGAGCCTTGTACTACGAGCAGTACTTC; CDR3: CASSLGLGALYYEQYF
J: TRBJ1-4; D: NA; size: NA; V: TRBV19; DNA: TGTGCCAGTAGTACCACGTCGAGCTCGAATGAAAAACTGTTTTTT; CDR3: CASSTTSSSNEKLFF
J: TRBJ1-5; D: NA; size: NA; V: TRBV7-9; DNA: TGTGCCAGGGGGCCGGGGGATCAGCCCCAGCATTTT; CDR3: CARGPGDQPQHF
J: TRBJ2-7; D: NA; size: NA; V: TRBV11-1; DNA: TGTGCCAGCAGCCTGGGATTCTCCTACGAGCAGTACTTC; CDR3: CASSLGFSYEQYF
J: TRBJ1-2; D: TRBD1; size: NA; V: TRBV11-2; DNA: TGTGCCAGCAGCTCCTCGACAGGGCGGGCTAACTATGGCTACACCTTC; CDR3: CASSSSTGRANYGYTF
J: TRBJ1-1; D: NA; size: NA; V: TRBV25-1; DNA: TGTGCCAGCAGTGGGACAGAGAGGGAAGCTTTCTTT; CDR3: CASSGTEREAFF
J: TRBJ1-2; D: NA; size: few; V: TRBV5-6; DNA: TGTGCCAGCAGCTTGGATATTGCCTATGGCTACACCTTC; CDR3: CASSLDIAYGYTF
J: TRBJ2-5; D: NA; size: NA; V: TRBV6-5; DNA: TGTGCCAGCAGTAGCCGGGGAGCTCGAGAGACCCAGTACTTC; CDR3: CASSSRGARETQYF
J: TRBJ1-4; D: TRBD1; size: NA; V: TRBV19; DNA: TGTGCCGCATCTCGACAGGGAGGTAGTGAAAAACTGTTTTTT; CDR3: CAASRQGGSEKLFF
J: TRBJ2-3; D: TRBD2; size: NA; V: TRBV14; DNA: TGTGCCAGCAGCCAAGGGACTAGCGGGATTGTGGATACGCAGTATTTT; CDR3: CASSQGTSGIVDTQYF
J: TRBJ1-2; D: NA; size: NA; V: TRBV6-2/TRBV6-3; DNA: TGTGCCAGCAGTTACTCGAGCGGCTACACCTTC; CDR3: CASSYSSGYTF
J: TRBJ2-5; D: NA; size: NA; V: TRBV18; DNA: TGTGCCAGCTCACCGCTTGACAGTCAAGAGACCCAGTACTTC; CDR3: CASSPLDSQETQYF
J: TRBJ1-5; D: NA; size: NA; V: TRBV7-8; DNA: TGTGCCAGCAGCTTAGGCAGGGTTAGCAATCAGCCCCAGCATTTT; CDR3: CASSLGRVSNQPQHF
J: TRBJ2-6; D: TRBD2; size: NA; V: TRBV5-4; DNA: TGTGCCAGCAGCTTGGGACTAGCGGGCTCTGGGGCCAACGTCCTGACTTTC; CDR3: CASSLGLAGSGANVLTF
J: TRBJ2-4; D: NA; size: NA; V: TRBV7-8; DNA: TGTGCCAGCAGCTTAGGTCGGGTCAAAACAACCAAAAACATTCAGTACTTC; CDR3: CASSLGRVKTTKNIQYF
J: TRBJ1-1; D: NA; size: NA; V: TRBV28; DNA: TGTGCCAGCAGTTTATTGTACAGGAGGGGGACTGAAGCTTTCTTT; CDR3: CASSLLYRRGTEAFF
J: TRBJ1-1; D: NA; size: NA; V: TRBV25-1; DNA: TGTGCCAGCGGTGACAAGGGAACTGAAGCTTTCTTT; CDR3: CASGDKGTEAFF
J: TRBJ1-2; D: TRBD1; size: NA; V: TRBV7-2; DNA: TGTGCCAGCAGCCCACGGACAGGTTCTAACTATGGCTACACCTTC; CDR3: CASSPRTGSNYGYTF
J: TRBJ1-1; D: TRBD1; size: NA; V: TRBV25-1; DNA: TGTGCCAGCAGTGAGAACAGGGGGAACACTGAAGCTTTCTTT; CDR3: CASSENRGNTEAFF
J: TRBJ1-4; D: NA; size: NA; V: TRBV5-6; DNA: TGTGCCAGCAGCTTGGGGCCCCTCAATGAAAAACTGTTTTTT; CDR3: CASSLGPLNEKLFF
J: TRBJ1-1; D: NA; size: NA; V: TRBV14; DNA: TGTGCCAGCAGCCGTTTCGACCAGGGTGAAGCTTTCTTT; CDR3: CASSRFDQGEAFF